This TCR beta chain appears in the sequencing data of a study of blood T cell repertoires in COVID-19. In the source study's methods: Amplifying reference gene primers gave estimates of nucleated cell counts. Produced via immunoSEQ multiplex PCR; TCRdb's table is partial and in-frame only. The DNA gave D and trimming, while V, J and clone size come from that table. This sample has fewer than 700,000 clones, with approximately 91% found just once. The source material was peripheral blood. The sequence derives from a woman aged 45-65 years with COVID-19, enrolled during active disease.

CDR3: CSVNSGIEQFF. The CDR3 coding sequence is TGCAGTGTGAATAGCGGGATAGAGCAGTTCTTC. This chain links TRBV29-1 with TRBJ2-1; 8 bases are a match to TRBD2. The CDR3 covers 11 residues. Germline-derived CDR1 and CDR2 are SQVTM and ANQGSEA.